A selection of T cell receptor beta chains follows, all from one sample in a study of PD-1 blockade in classical Hodgkin lymphoma. Data came from immunoSEQ multiplex PCR; TCRdb stores just in-frame clones and leaves some out. This table holds about 7,500 clones, around 80% found once. The source was peripheral blood mononuclear cells (PBMCs), collected at baseline. The receptors originated from a human donor with classical Hodgkin lymphoma. Each CDR3 is given with its conserved first and last residue. Each record gives: J gene, V gene, D gene, CDR3 protein, CDR3 DNA. The D gene is left open where the match is weak.

j_call: TRBJ2-1
v_call: TRBV6-5
d_call: -
cdr3_aa: CASSYSPRVRYNEQFF
cdr3_nt: TGTGCCAGCAGTTACTCCCCGCGGGTCCGGTACAATGAGCAGTTCTTC

j_call: TRBJ1-2
v_call: TRBV20-1
d_call: -
cdr3_aa: CSEPVGYTF
cdr3_nt: TGCAGTGAACCAGTTGGCTACACCTTC

j_call: TRBJ2-1
v_call: TRBV7-6
d_call: -
cdr3_aa: CASSLYGGSNEQFF
cdr3_nt: TGTGCCAGCAGCTTATATGGGGGTAGTAATGAGCAGTTCTTC

j_call: TRBJ1-5
v_call: TRBV7-2
d_call: -
cdr3_aa: CASSLRDGNQPQHF
cdr3_nt: TGTGCCAGCAGCCTCCGGGACGGCAATCAGCCCCAGCATTTT

j_call: TRBJ2-7
v_call: TRBV7-3
d_call: TRBD1
cdr3_aa: CASSPNTGAPYEQYF
cdr3_nt: TGTGCCAGCAGCCCAAACACAGGGGCCCCCTACGAGCAGTACTTC

j_call: TRBJ2-7
v_call: TRBV5-5
d_call: -
cdr3_aa: CASSLVGTRSSYEQYF
cdr3_nt: TGTGCCAGCAGCTTGGTGGGGACACGGAGCTCCTACGAGCAGTACTTC

j_call: TRBJ2-1
v_call: TRBV27
d_call: TRBD2
cdr3_aa: CASSSLASGGVSYNEQFF
cdr3_nt: TGTGCCAGCAGCTCCCTGGCTAGCGGGGGCGTCTCCTACAATGAGCAGTTCTTC

j_call: TRBJ2-7
v_call: TRBV7-2
d_call: TRBD2
cdr3_aa: CASSPWTSGSFYEQYF
cdr3_nt: TGTGCCAGCAGCCCCTGGACTAGCGGGAGTTTCTACGAGCAGTACTTC

j_call: TRBJ1-1
v_call: TRBV6-5
d_call: -
cdr3_aa: CASRQKGGMNTEAFF
cdr3_nt: TGTGCCAGCAGGCAGAAGGGGGGCATGAACACTGAAGCTTTCTTT

j_call: TRBJ1-2
v_call: TRBV5-4
d_call: -
cdr3_aa: CASSLVGNGYGYTF
cdr3_nt: TGTGCCAGCAGCTTGGTTGGAAACGGCTATGGCTACACCTTC